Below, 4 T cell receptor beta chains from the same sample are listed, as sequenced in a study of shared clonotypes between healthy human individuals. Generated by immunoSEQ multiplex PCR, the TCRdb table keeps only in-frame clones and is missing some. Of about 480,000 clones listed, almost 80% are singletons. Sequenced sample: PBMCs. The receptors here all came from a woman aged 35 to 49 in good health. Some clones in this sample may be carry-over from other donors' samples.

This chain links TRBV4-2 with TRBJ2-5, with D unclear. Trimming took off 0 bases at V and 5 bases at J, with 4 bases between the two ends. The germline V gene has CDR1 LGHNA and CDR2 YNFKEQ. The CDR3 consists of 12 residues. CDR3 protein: CASSQDDETQYF. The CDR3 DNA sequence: TGTGCCAGCAGCCAAGATGATGAGACCCAGTACTTC.

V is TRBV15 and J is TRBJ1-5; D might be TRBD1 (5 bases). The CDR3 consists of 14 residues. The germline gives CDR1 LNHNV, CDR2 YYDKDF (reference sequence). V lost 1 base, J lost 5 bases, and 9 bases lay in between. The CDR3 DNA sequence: TGTGCCACCAGCAGAGCGGGGCCAGATCAGCCCCAGCATTTT. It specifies CATSRAGPDQPQHF.

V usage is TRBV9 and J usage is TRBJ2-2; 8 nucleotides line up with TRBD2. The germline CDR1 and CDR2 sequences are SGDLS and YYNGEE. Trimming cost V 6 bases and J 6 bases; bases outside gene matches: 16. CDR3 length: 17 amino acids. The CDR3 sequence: CASTQGTGGPTPGELFF. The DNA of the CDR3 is TGTGCCAGCACCCAGGGGACGGGAGGGCCGACACCCGGGGAGCTGTTTTTT.

CDR3 DNA: TGTGCCACCGGACAGGGGAGCGGTAATGAGCAGTTCTTC. Residues: CATGQGSGNEQFF. The chain couples TRBV19 to TRBJ2-1; 9 bases match TRBD1. The CDR3 has 13 residues. The J segment lost 7 bases and the V segment lost 10 bases, leaving 8 bases of the junction unmatched. Germline V gene lookup returns CDR1 LNHDA and CDR2 SQIVND (reference sequence).